These 14 T cell receptor beta chains share one sample of origin, sequenced in a study of T cell changes during pregnancy in multiple sclerosis (dated by TCRdb to about 2019). The library was obtained by the immunoSEQ multiplex PCR assay. The table was pulled from immuneACCESS by TCRdb, which kept in-frame rearrangements only. Such tables lose some clones; where checked, under half of the loss comes from unresolved V genes, and the rest has no known cause. Counted in this sample were more than 35,000 clones; around 90% of them appeared once. The ten largest account for 0.78% of the sample. This specimen consisted of CD4+ T cells from peripheral blood mononuclear cells, obtained after pregnancy. These receptors all stem from a female donor in good health, enrolled as a control in a pregnancy study.

This chain uses TRBV27 with TRBJ2-2, with 9 positions matching TRBD2. Trimming took 2 bases from V and 7 from J; bases not matched to a gene: 5. The CDR3 length is 15 residues. Germline CDR1 reads MNHEY; CDR2 reads SMNVEV (reference sequence). The chain's CDR3 is CASSLGLAGLGELFF. CDR3 coding DNA: TGTGCCAGCAGTTTAGGCCTAGCGGGACTCGGGGAGCTGTTTTTT.

The chain couples TRBV5-6 to TRBJ1-4, with TRBD1 matching over 10 bases. This CDR3 contains 16 residues. The J segment lost 8 bases and the V segment lost 3 bases, leaving 10 bases of the junction unmatched. Germline CDR1 reads SGHDT; CDR2 reads YYEEEE. The CDR3 region is CASSWGTGDEEEKLFF. CDR3 coding DNA: TGTGCCAGCAGCTGGGGGACAGGGGATGAGGAGGAAAAACTGTTTTTT.

The rearrangement links TRBV28 to TRBJ2-7; TRBD2 matches at 7 bases. V was clipped by 5 bases and J by 2 bases; unmatched bases: 12. The CDR3 length is 16 residues. Germline CDR1 is MDHEN and CDR2 is SYDVKM. This chain's CDR3 is CASSPSIGRGAYEQYF. As DNA, the CDR3 is TGTGCCAGCAGTCCTTCCATCGGACGGGGGGCCTACGAGCAGTACTTC.

The chain recombines TRBV6-5 with TRBJ2-4, with D perhaps TRBD2 (7 bases). The V gene's germline CDR1 is MNHEY and CDR2 SVGAGI. CDR3 length equals 14 residues. V lost 7 bases to trimming and J lost 2 bases, with 12 bases between them. CDR3 in amino acids: CASNEGGPKNIQYF. The CDR3 nucleotides are TGTGCCAGCAATGAGGGGGGGCCCAAAAACATTCAGTACTTC.

The sample holds one count of this clone. The chain joins TRBV19 to TRBJ1-3; no clear D. The CDR3 consists of 15 residues. Germline lookup yields CDR1 LNHDA and CDR2 SQIVND (reference sequence). V dropped 7 bases and J dropped 0 bases, with 13 bases sitting between them. The CDR3: CASTAAGLSGNTIYF. The CDR3 DNA reads TGTGCCAGTACCGCGGCTGGACTCTCTGGAAACACCATATATTTT. The entire variable domain, with the rest obtained from reference TRBV19 and TRBJ1-3, is as follows: DGGITQSPKYLFRKEGQNVTLSCEQNLNHDAMYWYRQDPGQGLRLIYYSQIVNDFQKGDIAEGYSVSREKKESFPLTVTSAQKNPTAFYLCASTAAGLSGNTIYFGEGSWLTVV.

The V call is TRBV11-1, the J call TRBJ2-3; a weak D match, TRBD1 (5 bases). CDR3 length equals 14 residues. Germline V gene sequence: CDR1 SGHAT, CDR2 FQDESV (reference sequence). V lost 1 base to trimming and J lost 8 bases, with 13 bases between them. The CDR3: CASSLEGPPRTQYF. DNA for the CDR3: TGTGCCAGCAGCTTAGAGGGGCCCCCACGTACGCAGTATTTT.

The rearrangement links TRBV28 to TRBJ1-1; D is unresolved. The germline V and J ends were trimmed by 3 bases and 2 bases, with 7 bases remaining between them. This CDR3 has 13 residues. Germline lookup yields CDR1 MDHEN and CDR2 SYDVKM. CDR3 residues: CASSFNFNTEAFF. The CDR3, as DNA: TGTGCCAGCAGTTTCAACTTTAACACTGAAGCTTTCTTT.

V is TRBV7-9 and J is TRBJ1-3; D is perhaps TRBD1 (6 bases). CDR1 SEHNR and CDR2 FQNEAQ come from the germline V gene (reference sequence). V was clipped by 3 bases and J by 8 bases, with 14 bases between them. This CDR3 has 14 amino acids. CDR3 protein: CASSFRTAVDTIYF. The CDR3 nucleotides read TGTGCCAGCAGCTTTAGGACAGCTGTGGACACCATATATTTT.

This chain joins TRBV9 and TRBJ2-3; tentative D call: TRBD2 (6 bases). Germline V gives CDR1 SGDLS, CDR2 YYNGEE. V was shortened by 2 bases and J by 2 bases, with 15 bases between the two germline ends. This CDR3 contains 16 residues. DNA for the CDR3: TGTGCCAGCAGCGTTTCAATAGCGGATGACACAGATACGCAGTATTTT. This sequence encodes CASSVSIADDTDTQYF.

The CDR3 DNA sequence: TGTGCCAGCAGCCCCCCCCGCGGAGCGGAGCAGTTCTTC. It specifies CASSPPRGAEQFF. The V call is TRBV7-3, the J call TRBJ2-1; D is undetermined. There are 13 residues in the CDR3. Germline CDR1 and CDR2: SGHTA and FQGTGA. Deletions cut 5 bases from V and 10 bases from J, with 15 bases between.

The chain is built from TRBV29-1 and TRBJ2-1, with 8 bases aligning to TRBD1. This CDR3 is 13 amino acids long. V shed 7 bases and J 8 bases; nucleotides not matched to a gene: 10. The germline V gene has CDR1 SQVTM and CDR2 ANQGSEA. CDR3 sequence: CSDGQGEIYEQFF. The DNA for the CDR3 is TGCAGCGACGGACAGGGCGAAATATATGAGCAGTTCTTC.

In nucleotides, the CDR3 is TGTGCCAGCAGCCAGATCCCCGGGACATACTACAATGAGCAGTTCTTC. It specifies CASSQIPGTYYNEQFF. The genes are TRBV4-2 and TRBJ2-1; tentative D call: TRBD1 (6 bases). This CDR3 contains 16 residues. The germline V gene has CDR1 LGHNA and CDR2 YNFKEQ. V lost 3 bases and J lost 3, with 15 bases in between.

V and J are TRBV28 and TRBJ1-5; D gene unclear. Germline assignment: CDR1 MDHEN and CDR2 SYDVKM. Deletions cut 5 bases from V and 5 bases from J, with 13 bases between. The CDR3 loop spans 14 amino acids. The CDR3 loop is CASSTGSLDQPQHF. Written as DNA, the CDR3 is TGTGCCAGCAGTACCGGGTCTCTTGATCAGCCCCAGCATTTT.

V and J are TRBV20-1 and TRBJ1-2, with 7 bases identical to TRBD1. Per the germline V gene, CDR1 is DFQATT and CDR2 is SNEGSKA (reference sequence). The CDR3 contains 11 residues. V gave up 8 bases and J gave up 8 bases; unmatched junction bases: 8. CDR3 sequence: CSPNPGQGYTF. DNA for the CDR3: TGCAGTCCAAATCCGGGACAGGGCTACACCTTC.